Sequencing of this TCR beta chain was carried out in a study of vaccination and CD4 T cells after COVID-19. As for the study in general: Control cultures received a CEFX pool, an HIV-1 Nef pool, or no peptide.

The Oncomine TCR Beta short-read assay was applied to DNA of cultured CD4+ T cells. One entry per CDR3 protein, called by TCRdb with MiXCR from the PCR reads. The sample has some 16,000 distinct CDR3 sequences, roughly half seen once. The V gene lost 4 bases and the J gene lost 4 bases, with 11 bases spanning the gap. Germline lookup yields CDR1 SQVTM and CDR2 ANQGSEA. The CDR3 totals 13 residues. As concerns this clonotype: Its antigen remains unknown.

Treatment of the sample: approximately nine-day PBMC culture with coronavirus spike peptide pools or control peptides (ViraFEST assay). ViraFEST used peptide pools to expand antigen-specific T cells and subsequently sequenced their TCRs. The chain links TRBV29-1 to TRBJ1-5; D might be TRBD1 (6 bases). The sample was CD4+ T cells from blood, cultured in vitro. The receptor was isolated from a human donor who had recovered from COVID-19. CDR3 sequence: CSVGGTSNQPQHF. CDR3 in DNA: TGCAGCGTTGGCGGGACATCTAATCAGCCCCAGCATTTT.